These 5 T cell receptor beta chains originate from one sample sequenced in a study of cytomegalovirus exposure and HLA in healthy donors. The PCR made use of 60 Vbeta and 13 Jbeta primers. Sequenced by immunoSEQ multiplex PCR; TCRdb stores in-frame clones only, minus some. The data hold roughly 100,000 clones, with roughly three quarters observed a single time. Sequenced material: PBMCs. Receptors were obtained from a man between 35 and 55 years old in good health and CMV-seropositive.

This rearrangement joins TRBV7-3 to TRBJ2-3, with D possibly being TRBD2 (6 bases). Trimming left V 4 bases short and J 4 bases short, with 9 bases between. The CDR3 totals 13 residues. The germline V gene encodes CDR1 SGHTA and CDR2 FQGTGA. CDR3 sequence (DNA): TGTGCCAGCAGCTCGGGGGTGCCAGATACGCAGTATTTT. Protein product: CASSSGVPDTQYF. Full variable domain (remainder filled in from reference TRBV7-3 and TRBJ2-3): GAGVSQTPSNKVTEKGKYVELRCDPISGHTALYWYRQSLGQGPEFLIYFQGTGAADDSGLPNDRFFAVRPEGSVSTLKIQRTERGDSAVYLCASSSGVPDTQYFGPGTRLTVL.

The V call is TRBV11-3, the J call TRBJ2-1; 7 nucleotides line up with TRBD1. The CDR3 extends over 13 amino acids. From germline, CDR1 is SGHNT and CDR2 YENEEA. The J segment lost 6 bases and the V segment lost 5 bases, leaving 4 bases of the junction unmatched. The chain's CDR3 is CASSPTGVNEQFF. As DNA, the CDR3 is TGTGCCAGCAGCCCTACAGGGGTCAATGAGCAGTTCTTC.

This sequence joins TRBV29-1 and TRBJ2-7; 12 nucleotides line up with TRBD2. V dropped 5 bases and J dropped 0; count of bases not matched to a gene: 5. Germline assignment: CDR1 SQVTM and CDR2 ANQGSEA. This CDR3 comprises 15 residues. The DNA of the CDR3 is TGCAGCGTTCGGACTAGCGGGACTCCCTCCTACGAGCAGTACTTC. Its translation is CSVRTSGTPSYEQYF.

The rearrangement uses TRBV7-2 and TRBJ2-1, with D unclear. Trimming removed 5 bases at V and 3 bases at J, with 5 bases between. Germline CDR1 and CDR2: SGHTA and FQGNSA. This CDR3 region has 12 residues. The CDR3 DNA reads TGTGCCAGCAGCCCGGGCTACAATGAGCAGTTCTTC. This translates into CASSPGYNEQFF.

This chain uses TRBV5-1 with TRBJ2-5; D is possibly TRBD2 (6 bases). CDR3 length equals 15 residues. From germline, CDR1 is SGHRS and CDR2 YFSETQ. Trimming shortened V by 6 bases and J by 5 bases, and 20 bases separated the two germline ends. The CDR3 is CASTSLGGGGETQYF. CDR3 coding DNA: TGCGCCAGCACATCCCTCGGGGGAGGCGGGGAGACCCAGTACTTC.